Presented here are 8 T cell receptor beta chains from one specimen sequenced in a study of blood T cell repertoires in COVID-19. Profiling relied on immunoSEQ multiplex PCR, and the TCRdb table lists in-frame clones only, not all of them. The data show more than 95,000 clones, 80% to 85% seen once. The material sequenced was peripheral blood. The origin of the receptors is a woman in her 50s with acute or convalescent COVID-19.

The chain combines TRBV5-1 with TRBJ1-1; TRBD1 agrees at 9 bases. This CDR3 comprises 14 residues. CDR1 and CDR2 (germline): SGHRS, YFSETQ. V lost 4 bases, J lost 3 bases, and 4 bases stayed unmatched. CDR3 sequence: CASSPGQGDTEAFF. In nucleotides, the CDR3 is TGCGCCAGCAGCCCGGGACAGGGAGACACTGAAGCTTTCTTT.

The V and J genes are TRBV27 and TRBJ2-5; D is ambiguous. The CDR3 length is 13 residues. The germline V and J ends were trimmed by 8 bases and 1 base, with 11 bases remaining between them. Germline V gene lookup returns CDR1 MNHEY and CDR2 SMNVEV (reference sequence). The CDR3 sequence is CASFNGFQETQYF. CDR3 sequence (DNA): TGTGCCAGCTTTAACGGGTTCCAAGAGACCCAGTACTTC.

The genes are TRBV9 and TRBJ2-2, with TRBD2 matching over 7 bases. Trimming cost V 0 bases and J 6 bases; bases outside gene matches: 5. The CDR3 contains 15 residues. Germline V gives CDR1 SGDLS, CDR2 YYNGEE. The chain's CDR3 is CASSVGAGRSGELFF. The CDR3 DNA sequence: TGTGCCAGCAGCGTAGGAGCGGGGAGATCCGGGGAGCTGTTTTTT.

The chain is built from TRBV2 and TRBJ2-7; TRBD2 matches at 11 bases. The CDR3 covers 15 residues. The germline V gene encodes CDR1 SNHLY and CDR2 FYNNEI. J lost 3 bases, V lost 3 bases, and 4 bases had no gene match. The chain's CDR3 is CASSEVAGGVYEQYF. In DNA, the CDR3 is TGTGCCAGCAGTGAGGTAGCGGGAGGGGTCTACGAGCAGTACTTC.

V is TRBV29-1 and J is TRBJ2-1; D gene unclear. V lost 7 bases and J 0 bases, leaving 7 bases between the germline ends. The CDR3 runs 12 residues. Germline assignment: CDR1 SQVTM and CDR2 ANQGSEA. DNA of the CDR3: TGCAGCGGGTGTAGCTCCTACAATGAGCAGTTCTTC. It codes for CSGCSSYNEQFF.

This chain uses TRBV11-2 with TRBJ1-6; D not resolved. Germline loops: CDR1 SGHAT, CDR2 FQNNGV. The V and J ends lost 1 base and 9 bases respectively, with 10 bases between them. The CDR3 loop spans 14 amino acids. CDR3 amino acids: CASSLVGGSSPLHF. DNA for the CDR3: TGTGCCAGCAGCTTAGTTGGAGGCTCTTCACCCCTCCACTTT.

The chain carries TRBV30 and TRBJ2-1, with TRBD2 matching over 8 bases. V lost 3 bases to trimming and J lost 8 bases; unmatched junction nucleotides: 9. Germline lookup yields CDR1 GTSNPN and CDR2 SVGIG (reference sequence). The CDR3 contains 14 residues. The CDR3 is CAWSESGGVDEQFF. The CDR3, as DNA: TGTGCCTGGAGCGAAAGCGGGGGTGTAGATGAGCAGTTCTTC.

In nucleotides, the CDR3 is TGTGCCAGCAGCAAGTCAGGTGATTCATATGGCTACACCTTC. It encodes CASSKSGDSYGYTF. V usage is TRBV3-1 (or the pseudogene TRBV3-2) and J usage is TRBJ1-2, with no clear D. Germline V gives CDR1 LGHDT, CDR2 YNNKEL (reference sequence). There are 14 residues in the CDR3. The V gene lost 5 bases and the J gene lost 5 bases, with 15 bases spanning the gap.